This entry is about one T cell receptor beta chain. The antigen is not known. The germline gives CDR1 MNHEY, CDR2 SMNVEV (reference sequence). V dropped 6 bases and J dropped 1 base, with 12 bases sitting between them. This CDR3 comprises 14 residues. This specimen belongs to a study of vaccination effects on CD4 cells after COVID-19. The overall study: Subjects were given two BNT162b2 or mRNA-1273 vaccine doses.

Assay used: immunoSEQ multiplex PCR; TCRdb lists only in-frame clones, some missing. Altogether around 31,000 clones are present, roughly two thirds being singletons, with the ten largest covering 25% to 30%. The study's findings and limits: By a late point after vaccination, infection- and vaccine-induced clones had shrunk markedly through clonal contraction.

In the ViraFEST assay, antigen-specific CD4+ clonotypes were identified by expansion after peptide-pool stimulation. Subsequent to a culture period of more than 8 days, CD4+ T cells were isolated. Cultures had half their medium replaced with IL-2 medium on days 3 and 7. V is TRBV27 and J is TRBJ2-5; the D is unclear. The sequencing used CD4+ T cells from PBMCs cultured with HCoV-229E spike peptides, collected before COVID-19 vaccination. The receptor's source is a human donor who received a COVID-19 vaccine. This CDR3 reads CASSPFQFQETQYF. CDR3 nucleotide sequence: TGTGCCAGCAGCCCTTTTCAATTCCAAGAGACCCAGTACTTC.